What follows are 21 T cell receptor beta chains derived from one specimen sequenced in a study of T cell responses to AZD1222 COVID-19 vaccine. Data came from immunoSEQ multiplex PCR; TCRdb stores just in-frame clones and leaves some out. The sample lists 100,000 or so clones, approximately 90% occurring once. This specimen consisted of peripheral blood, obtained 28 days after the second AZD1222 dose. All receptors come from an adult who received the AZD1222 COVID-19 vaccine.

The genes are TRBV6-5 and TRBJ1-3, with D uncertain. The germline V gene encodes CDR1 MNHEY and CDR2 SVGAGI. This CDR3 contains 14 residues. V lost 6 bases and J lost 0, with 9 bases in between. CDR3 coding DNA: TGTGCCAGCAGACCCGACCCCTCTGGAAACACCATATATTTT. Translated, it gives CASRPDPSGNTIYF.

J is TRBJ2-7 and V is TRBV5-6; TRBD1 agrees at 8 bases. In germline, CDR1 is SGHDT, CDR2 YYEEEE. After removal of 4 bases from V and 3 bases from J, the junction contained 3 bases not matched to a gene. The CDR3 length is 13 residues. CDR3 DNA: TGTGCCAGCAGCCGCGGGACAGGCTACGAGCAGTACTTC. Translated, it gives CASSRGTGYEQYF.

V gene TRBV28 combines with J gene TRBJ1-1; D gene uncertain. CDR1 is MDHEN, CDR2 SYDVKM, per germline. The CDR3 spans 11 residues. Deletions cut 3 bases from V and 6 bases from J, with 5 bases between. The CDR3 DNA is TGTGCCAGCAGTTTTGTGGCTGAAGCTTTCTTT. Translation gives CASSFVAEAFF.

The genes are TRBV20-1 and TRBJ1-1; D call uncertain. The CDR3 spans 11 residues. Germline V gene lookup returns CDR1 DFQATT and CDR2 SNEGSKA (reference sequence). With 1 base removed from V and 8 bases from J, the gap between germline ends came to 8 bases. CDR3 residues: CSARVGREAFF. The CDR3 coding sequence is TGCAGTGCTAGAGTGGGCCGGGAAGCTTTCTTT.

The chain combines TRBV7-8 with TRBJ1-1; D is unresolved. The CDR3 runs 13 residues. The germline gives CDR1 SGHVS, CDR2 FQNEAQ. Trimming removed 0 bases from V and 7 bases from J, with 9 bases in between. Here the CDR3 reads CASSLALPLEAFF. CDR3 nucleotides: TGTGCCAGCAGCTTAGCGTTACCCCTTGAAGCTTTCTTT.

This chain connects TRBV19 to TRBJ1-5; D not resolved. Per germline, CDR1 LNHDA and CDR2 SQIVND (reference sequence). This CDR3 has 15 amino acids. Trimming cost V 7 bases and J 8 bases, with 21 bases left between them. CDR3 in DNA: TGTGCCAGTACTGCGAACGGCCCGATTGGTGAGCCCCAGCATTTT. As protein: CASTANGPIGEPQHF.

The table lists this clone with a count of one. The chain carries TRBV28 and TRBJ1-5; possible D gene TRBD1, 6 bases. The CDR3 loop spans 15 amino acids. The ends were cut back, 3 bases at V and 2 bases at J, with 11 bases in the middle. Germline V CDR1 and CDR2: MDHEN, SYDVKM. For the CDR3, the DNA is TGTGCCAGCAGTTTGGCGGAGGGGGGCAATCAGCCCCAGCATTTT. The encoded protein is CASSLAEGGNQPQHF. The full variable domain, completed using reference TRBV28 and TRBJ1-5, is DVKVTQSSRYLVKRTGEKVFLECVQDMDHENMFWYRQDPGLGLRLIYFSYDVKMKEKGDIPEGYSVSREKKERFSLILESASTNQTSMYLCASSLAEGGNQPQHFGDGTRLSIL.

Only one count was recorded for this clone. This sequence joins TRBV4-1 and TRBJ1-4, with 12 nucleotides matching TRBD1. CDR1 MGHRA and CDR2 YSYEKL come from the germline V gene. This CDR3 spans 18 amino acids. With 1 base clipped from V and 7 bases from J, the junction kept 10 bases outside the gene matches. CDR3 region: CASSQARDRGLISEKLFF. The CDR3 DNA reads TGCGCCAGCAGCCAAGCCAGGGACAGGGGGCTAATAAGTGAAAAACTGTTTTTT.

This chain uses TRBV14 with TRBJ2-7; D uncertain. V dropped 0 bases and J dropped 6 bases, with 18 bases sitting between them. The germline CDR1 and CDR2 sequences are SGHDN and FVKESK. The CDR3 runs to 16 residues. The CDR3 spells CASSQDQPPTGGEQYF. For the CDR3, the DNA is TGTGCCAGCAGCCAAGATCAGCCTCCCACGGGTGGCGAGCAGTACTTC.

This chain joins TRBV11-3 and TRBJ1-6, with D unresolved. Trimming took 4 bases from V and 5 from J, leaving 9 bases between them. There are 14 residues in the CDR3. Germline values: CDR1 SGHNT, CDR2 YENEEA. CDR3 region: CASSSGLNNSPLHF. The CDR3 DNA reads as TGTGCCAGCAGCTCCGGACTGAATAATTCACCCCTCCACTTT.

CDR3 in DNA: TGTGCCAGCAGCCACACTTGGGAGCAGTACTTC. Translated: CASSHTWEQYF. The V call is TRBV6-2 or TRBV6-3, the J call TRBJ2-7, with D unresolved. This CDR3 comprises 11 residues. V lost 6 bases, J lost 7 bases, and 10 bases lay in between. Germline V gene sequence: CDR1 MNHEY, CDR2 SVGEGT.

This chain links TRBV2 with TRBJ1-1; D might be TRBD1 (6 bases). Germline CDR1 reads SNHLY; CDR2 reads FYNNEI. Deletions cut 0 bases from V and 1 base from J, with 9 bases between. There are 15 residues in the CDR3. CDR3 DNA sequence: TGTGCCAGCAGTGAAGCCAGGGGAAAGAACACTGAAGCTTTCTTT. Translated: CASSEARGKNTEAFF.

The J gene is TRBJ1-2, the V gene TRBV10-3; 12 positions agree with TRBD1. Per germline, CDR1 ENHRY and CDR2 SYGVKD. The CDR3 has 15 residues. V shed 6 bases and J 5 bases; nucleotides not matched to a gene: 7. The CDR3 DNA reads as TGTGCCATCAGCCCGGGACAGGGGGCTCATTATGGCTACACCTTC. Residues: CAISPGQGAHYGYTF.

The V and J genes are TRBV2 and TRBJ2-7, with D hard to call. Germline V gene sequence: CDR1 SNHLY, CDR2 FYNNEI. The CDR3 totals 15 residues. V gave up 4 bases and J gave up 9 bases, with 22 bases separating them. CDR3 sequence: CASSVGGYSYEWQYF. CDR3 bases: TGTGCCAGCAGTGTAGGCGGTTACTCCTACGAGTGGCAGTACTTC.

In DNA form, the CDR3 reads TGCAGCGTTGAGGACAGAGAGTCCTCTGGGGCCAACGTCCTGACTTTC. Residues: CSVEDRESSGANVLTF. This chain connects TRBV29-1 to TRBJ2-6, with TRBD1 as a possible D gene (6 bases). Germline CDR1 SQVTM, CDR2 ANQGSEA. With 3 bases removed from V and 0 bases from J, the gap between germline ends came to 12 bases. This CDR3 comprises 16 residues.

The chain's CDR3 is CASSFGENTEAFF. The CDR3 DNA follows: TGTGCCAGCAGTTTCGGGGAGAACACTGAAGCTTTCTTT. The chain has TRBV12-3 or TRBV12-4 and TRBJ1-1; no firm D call. The CDR3 contains 13 residues. V gave up 3 bases and J gave up 1 base, with 6 bases separating them.

The chain recombines TRBV6-5 with TRBJ1-1; no firm D call. Germline CDR1 and CDR2: MNHEY and SVGAGI. The CDR3 runs 13 residues. CDR3 residues: CSGRIDMNTEAFF. CDR3 in DNA: TGTTCCGGACGGATCGATATGAACACTGAAGCTTTCTTT.

This rearrangement joins TRBV3-1 (or the pseudogene TRBV3-2) to TRBJ2-5; weak D call: TRBD2 (6 bases). CDR1 is LGHDT, CDR2 YNNKEL, per germline (reference sequence). V shed 4 bases and J shed 1 base, with 16 bases lying between them. This CDR3 has 16 residues. The CDR3 spells CASSPGTRQPQETQYF. The CDR3 bases are TGTGCCAGCAGCCCCGGGACTCGCCAACCCCAAGAGACCCAGTACTTC.

The CDR3 coding sequence is TGTGCCAGCAGCCAAGGGTCTGAAGCTTTCTTT. This codes for CASSQGSEAFF. The gene calls are TRBV3-1 (or the pseudogene TRBV3-2) and TRBJ1-1; D remains ambiguous. The ends were cut back, 1 base at V and 6 bases at J, with 3 bases in the middle. This CDR3 region has 11 residues. The V gene's germline CDR1 is LGHDT and CDR2 YNNKEL (reference sequence).

This chain connects TRBV6-5 to TRBJ2-5, with D perhaps matching TRBD1 (6 bases). CDR1 and CDR2 (germline): MNHEY, SVGAGI. V lost 2 bases and J lost 4, with 11 bases in between. CDR3 length: 14 residues. CDR3 bases: TGTGCCAGCAGTTACGGGACAAGAAGAGAGACCCAGTACTTC. It specifies CASSYGTRRETQYF.

The chain employs TRBV3-1 (or the pseudogene TRBV3-2) and TRBJ2-7, with a tentative D call TRBD1 (7 bases). Germline V gene data show CDR1 as LGHDT and CDR2 as YNNKEL (reference sequence). The ends were cut back, 1 base at V and 6 bases at J, with 10 bases in the middle. The CDR3 has 13 residues. CDR3 bases: TGTGCCAGCAGCCAAGGGCAGGGGGGCGAGCAGTACTTC. Translating gives CASSQGQGGEQYF.